The 16 T cell receptor beta chains presented below share a single source sample, sequenced in a study of cytomegalovirus exposure and HLA in healthy donors. Researchers ran the PCR with 60 Vbeta and 13 Jbeta primers. The protocol was immunoSEQ multiplex PCR, while the TCRdb copy is restricted to in-frame clones and leaves out a portion. This sample has over 150,000 clones, with around 90% found just once. The sequencing input was PBMCs. Receptors originate from a woman between 25 and 40 years old in good health and CMV-seronegative.

The chain joins TRBV9 to TRBJ2-1; D uncertain. This CDR3 contains 18 residues. CDR1 is SGDLS, CDR2 YYNGEE, per germline. Trimming left V 2 bases short and J 3 bases short, with 21 bases between. In DNA form, the CDR3 reads TGTGCCAGCAGCGTCCCCCCTGGCTCTGCGGCTGACTACAATGAGCAGTTCTTC. It codes for CASSVPPGSAADYNEQFF.

The genes are TRBV4-3 and TRBJ1-1; perhaps TRBD1 as D (6 bases). Germline V gene lookup returns CDR1 LGHNA and CDR2 YSLEER. The CDR3 extends over 15 amino acids. Trimming removed 4 bases at V and 4 bases at J, with 16 bases between. CDR3 loop: CASSLFRRGSTEAFF. CDR3 nucleotides: TGCGCCAGCAGCCTTTTCCGTAGGGGGAGCACTGAAGCTTTCTTT.

J is TRBJ2-7 and V is TRBV4-3; TRBD2 agrees at 13 bases. V was pared by 1 base and J by 4 bases, with 13 bases of the junction left unmatched. CDR1 is LGHNA and CDR2 is YSLEER in the germline V gene. CDR3 length equals 19 residues. This chain's CDR3 is CASSQVFGTSGTTGYEQYF. CDR3 DNA sequence: TGCGCCAGCAGCCAAGTTTTCGGGACTAGCGGGACCACTGGATACGAGCAGTACTTC.

The chain joins TRBV15 to TRBJ1-1, with 7 bases that match TRBD1. Germline V lookup: CDR1 LNHNV, CDR2 YYDKDF (reference sequence). This CDR3 comprises 19 residues. V lost 0 bases and J lost 1; bases outside the gene matches: 14. The CDR3: CATSRDLRQGTSTNTEAFF. CDR3 DNA: TGTGCCACCAGCAGAGATTTGAGACAGGGTACATCCACGAACACTGAAGCTTTCTTT.

This chain uses TRBV6-6 with TRBJ1-2; 9 nucleotides align to TRBD1. CDR1 and CDR2 (germline): MNHNY, SVGAGI (reference sequence). The CDR3 runs 15 residues. The trim removed 7 bases at V and 2 bases at J, leaving 8 bases unmatched. The chain's CDR3 is CASTYRTGVNYGYTF. In nucleotides, the CDR3 is TGTGCCAGCACCTATCGGACAGGGGTCAACTATGGCTACACCTTC.

This chain joins TRBV11-2 and TRBJ1-3, with D perhaps matching TRBD1 (6 bases). This CDR3 contains 16 residues. V was trimmed by 2 bases and J by 1 base, leaving 12 bases between them. Germline V gene sequence: CDR1 SGHAT, CDR2 FQNNGV. CDR3 amino acids: CASSLSQGLSGNTIYF. CDR3 sequence (DNA): TGTGCCAGCAGCTTATCACAGGGTTTGTCTGGAAACACCATATATTTT.

The gene calls are TRBV5-4 and TRBJ2-1; TRBD2 aligns across 13 bases. The germline gives CDR1 SGHNT, CDR2 YYREEE (reference sequence). Trimming at V came to 2 bases and at J to 0 bases, leaving 5 bases not matched to a gene. The CDR3 spans 18 residues. The CDR3 region has the DNA TGTGCCAGCAGCTTAAAGGGACTAGCGGGGTCCTCCTACAATGAGCAGTTCTTC. Translation gives CASSLKGLAGSSYNEQFF.

J is TRBJ2-7 and V is TRBV6-5, with TRBD2 as a possible D gene (5 bases). This CDR3 is 13 amino acids long. Germline lookup yields CDR1 MNHEY and CDR2 SVGAGI. Deletions cut 10 bases from V and 0 bases from J, with 13 bases between. As DNA, the CDR3 is TGTGCCACCGAGCGGCCGACCTCCTACGAGCAGTACTTC. Its protein product is CATERPTSYEQYF.

The V and J genes are TRBV5-6 and TRBJ1-3, with 7 bases that match TRBD1. Germline V gene data show CDR1 as SGHDT and CDR2 as YYEEEE. V shed 4 bases, J shed 4 bases, and the junction held 11 bases outside the gene matches. The CDR3 loop spans 16 amino acids. The DNA for the CDR3 is TGTGCCAGCAGCATATTCACAGGGGTACGAGGAAACACCATATATTTT. This codes for CASSIFTGVRGNTIYF.

The genes are TRBV7-2 and TRBJ2-6, with TRBD1 matching over 11 bases. V dropped 5 bases and J dropped 2; count of bases not matched to a gene: 5. The CDR3 sequence is 17 residues long. Germline V gene data show CDR1 as SGHTA and CDR2 as FQGNSA. CDR3 amino acids: CASSAPGQGAGANVLTF. In DNA, the CDR3 is TGTGCCAGCAGCGCACCGGGACAGGGGGCTGGGGCCAACGTCCTGACTTTC.

The chain has TRBV5-1 and TRBJ2-3; 8 bases align to TRBD2. Germline loops: CDR1 SGHRS, CDR2 YFSETQ. The CDR3 totals 15 residues. V dropped 4 bases and J dropped 6; count of bases not matched to a gene: 10. CDR3 amino acids: CASSTKRGRVDTQYF. In nucleotides, the CDR3 is TGCGCCAGCAGCACCAAGCGGGGGAGGGTGGATACGCAGTATTTT.

The J gene is TRBJ2-2, the V gene TRBV11-2; 12 nucleotides agree with TRBD2. From germline, CDR1 is SGHAT and CDR2 FQNNGV. This CDR3 is 18 amino acids long. V shed 5 bases, J shed 0 bases, and the junction held 7 bases outside the gene matches. In nucleotides, the CDR3 is TGTGCCAGCAGCCCGAACCGACTAGCGGGGGCGAACACCGGGGAGCTGTTTTTT. Its translation: CASSPNRLAGANTGELFF.

The chain uses TRBV21-1 and TRBJ2-7; the table's D call, TRBD2, has no DNA check behind it. TRBV21-1 corresponds to a pseudogene. The CDR3 extends over 16 amino acids. For the CDR3, the DNA is TGTGCCAGCAGCAAGCCAAGCGGGGCCAGTTCCTACGAGCAGTACTTC. Translated, it gives CASSKPSGASSYEQYF.

This clone showed up just once. This chain connects TRBV7-7 to TRBJ2-1; 11 bases are a match to TRBD2. The V gene end was trimmed by 1 base and the J gene end by 10 bases; junction bases not matched to a gene: 12. This CDR3 has 17 residues. From germline, CDR1 is SSHAT and CDR2 FNYEAQ (reference sequence). This CDR3 reads CASSLVASGRTIGEQFF. CDR3 nucleotides: TGTGCCAGCAGCTTAGTAGCTAGCGGGAGGACTATAGGGGAGCAGTTCTTC.

This clone was observed a few times. The chain is built from TRBV4-1 and TRBJ2-3, with no clear D. The germline V and J ends were trimmed by 7 bases and 2 bases, with 16 bases remaining between them. The CDR3 has 15 residues. Germline V CDR1 and CDR2: MGHRA, YSYEKL. The chain's CDR3 is CASTPTPANTDTQYF. The CDR3 bases are TGCGCCAGCACCCCTACCCCAGCGAACACAGATACGCAGTATTTT.

This sequence joins TRBV4-1 and TRBJ1-1, with a weak D call TRBD1 (6 bases). Trimming took off 4 bases at V and 4 bases at J, with 10 bases between the two ends. This CDR3 has 13 amino acids. Germline CDR1 reads MGHRA; CDR2 reads YSYEKL. The CDR3 is CASSRTVGTEAFF. CDR3 DNA: TGCGCCAGCAGCCGGACAGTCGGCACTGAAGCTTTCTTT.